This T cell receptor beta chain originates from a study of blood T cell repertoires in COVID-19. Across the study: Samples representing acute and convalescent COVID-19 were sourced from the United States, Italy and Spain. T cells, B-cell-depleted T cells, or PBMCs supplied cDNA or gDNA.

V shed 2 bases and J shed 3 bases, with 17 bases lying between them. This CDR3 has 17 amino acids. In the original workflow: Amplification of reference gene primers provided the estimated nucleated cell counts. Clones were read by immunoSEQ multiplex PCR, and TCRdb kept only the in-frame ones, dropping some. V, J and clone size are those of that table, while D and trimming were read from the DNA. The sample has roughly 130,000 clones; 88% are singletons. This TCR came from a man aged 55 to 70 with active or convalescent COVID-19. The sequencing input was peripheral blood. V usage is TRBV6-7 and J usage is TRBJ1-5; D unresolved. TRBV6-7 counts as an open reading frame of uncertain function. In DNA form, the CDR3 reads TGTGCCAGCAGTTACCGAGGCGGAACCTCACCCAATCAGCCCCAGCATTTT. The encoded protein is CASSYRGGTSPNQPQHF.